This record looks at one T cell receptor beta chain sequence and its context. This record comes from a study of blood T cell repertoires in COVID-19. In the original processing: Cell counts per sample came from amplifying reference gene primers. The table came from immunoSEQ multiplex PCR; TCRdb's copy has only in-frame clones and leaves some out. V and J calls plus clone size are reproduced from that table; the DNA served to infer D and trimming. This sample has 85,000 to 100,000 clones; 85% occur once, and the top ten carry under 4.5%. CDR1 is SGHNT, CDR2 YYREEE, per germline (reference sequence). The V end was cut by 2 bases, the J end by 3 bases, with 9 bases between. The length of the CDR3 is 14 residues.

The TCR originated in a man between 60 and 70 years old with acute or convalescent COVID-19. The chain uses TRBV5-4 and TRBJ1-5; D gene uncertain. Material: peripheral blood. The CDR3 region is CASSFGGYNQPQHF. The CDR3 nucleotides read TGTGCCAGCAGCTTCGGTGGTTACAATCAGCCCCAGCATTTT.